These 10 T cell receptor beta chains originate from one sample sequenced in a study of CD8+ T cells in alopecia areata. Following extraction, RNA underwent reverse transcription to cDNA, which served as the sequencing template. Generated by immunoSEQ multiplex PCR, the TCRdb table keeps only in-frame clones and is missing some. This sample yields around 200,000 clones, of which roughly 59% are seen a single time; more than 1.5% belongs to the top ten. The sample here was CD4+ T cells sorted from blood, taken at week 0. The receptors derive from a human donor with alopecia areata.

J is TRBJ2-1 and V is TRBV7-9; D perhaps matches TRBD2 (7 bases). Germline V gene lookup returns CDR1 SEHNR and CDR2 FQNEAQ (reference sequence). CDR3 length: 13 amino acids. Trimming left V 4 bases short and J 8 bases short, with 12 bases between. The CDR3 DNA sequence: TGTGCCAGCAGCTCCTCGGGGGGCTATGAGCAGTTCTTC. It yields the protein CASSSSGGYEQFF.

The V call is TRBV5-1, the J call TRBJ1-2, with D unclear. V shed 2 bases and J shed 2 bases, with 10 bases lying between them. The CDR3 totals 14 residues. Looked up from germline, CDR1 is SGHRS and CDR2 is YFSETQ. In nucleotides, the CDR3 is TGCGCCAGCAGCTTAGGAGGCGGAAACTATGGCTACACCTTC. Translation gives CASSLGGGNYGYTF.

The CDR3 bases are TGCAGCGTTGAGGGGGGCCTGGGAGAGCAGTACTTC. Translation: CSVEGGLGEQYF. The genes are TRBV29-1 and TRBJ2-7; D could derive from TRBD1 or TRBD2 (6 bases each). The CDR3 contains 12 residues. The germline V gene encodes CDR1 SQVTM and CDR2 ANQGSEA. Trimming removed 3 bases from V and 7 bases from J, with 13 bases in between.

J is TRBJ1-2 and V is TRBV30; tentatively, D is TRBD1 (6 bases). This CDR3 spans 13 amino acids. Germline V gives CDR1 GTSNPN, CDR2 SVGIG (reference sequence). The ends were cut back, 2 bases at V and 7 bases at J, with 14 bases in the middle. The CDR3 DNA is TGTGCCTGGAGTTTAGGGGGAAGAAGTGGCTACACCTTC. Its translation: CAWSLGGRSGYTF.

This clone was picked up a small number of times. This chain uses TRBV9 with TRBJ1-1; 7 nucleotides match TRBD1. Trimming took 2 bases from V and 3 from J; bases not matched to a gene: 13. The CDR3 sequence is 17 residues long. Germline CDR1 reads SGDLS; CDR2 reads YYNGEE. The CDR3 region has the DNA TGTGCCAGCAGCGTGGGGACAGTTCATGGGTCCGACACTGAAGCTTTCTTT. It yields the protein CASSVGTVHGSDTEAFF. The full variable domain, rest sourced from reference TRBV9 and TRBJ1-1, is DSGVTQTPKHLITATGQRVTLRCSPRSGDLSVYWYQQSLDQGLQFLIQYYNGEERAKGNILERFSAQQFPDLHSELNLSSLELGDSALYFCASSVGTVHGSDTEAFFGQGTRLTVV.

A word on this clone: Distinct nucleotide sequences in the sample also encode this CDR3. This chain uses TRBV29-1 with TRBJ2-7, with D perhaps matching TRBD1 (5 bases). The germline CDR1 and CDR2 sequences are SQVTM and ANQGSEA. V was clipped by 4 bases and J by 3 bases, with 7 bases between them. The CDR3 spans 11 residues. CDR3 DNA sequence: TGCAGCGTTGGACAGAACTACGAGCAGTACTTC. Translating it yields CSVGQNYEQYF.

The chain carries TRBV29-1 and TRBJ1-2; 9 nucleotides line up with TRBD1. J lost 7 bases, V lost 5 bases, and 8 bases had no gene match. The CDR3 consists of 13 residues. Germline CDR1 is SQVTM and CDR2 is ANQGSEA. The CDR3 coding sequence is TGCAGCGTTACAAAACCGGGACAGGGTGGCTACACCTTC. This encodes CSVTKPGQGGYTF.

The chain carries TRBV4-3 and TRBJ1-5, with a possible D match to TRBD1 (5 bases). CDR3 length: 16 amino acids. V lost 1 base and J 5 bases, leaving 15 bases between the germline ends. CDR1 and CDR2 from the germline V gene are LGHNA and YSLEER. CDR3 amino acids: CASSQGLEGRDQPQHF. DNA for the CDR3: TGCGCCAGCAGCCAAGGTCTAGAGGGGCGGGATCAGCCCCAGCATTTT.

The chain employs TRBV7-2 and TRBJ2-5; either TRBD1 or TRBD2 may fit D (5 bases each). Germline loops: CDR1 SGHTA, CDR2 FQGNSA. This CDR3 is built from 15 residues. V was pared by 2 bases and J by 5 bases, with 15 bases between. DNA for the CDR3: TGTGCCAGCAGCTTAACCCTTGGGGGTGGCGAGACCCAGTACTTC. Protein: CASSLTLGGGETQYF.

The V and J genes are TRBV29-1 and TRBJ2-5, with D perhaps matching TRBD1 (6 bases). V lost 4 bases, J lost 1 base, and 10 bases lay in between. Germline CDR1 is SQVTM and CDR2 is ANQGSEA. The CDR3 consists of 13 residues. CDR3 coding DNA: TGCAGCGTTGGGGGGCGGACCCAAGAGACCCAGTACTTC. This gives the protein CSVGGRTQETQYF.